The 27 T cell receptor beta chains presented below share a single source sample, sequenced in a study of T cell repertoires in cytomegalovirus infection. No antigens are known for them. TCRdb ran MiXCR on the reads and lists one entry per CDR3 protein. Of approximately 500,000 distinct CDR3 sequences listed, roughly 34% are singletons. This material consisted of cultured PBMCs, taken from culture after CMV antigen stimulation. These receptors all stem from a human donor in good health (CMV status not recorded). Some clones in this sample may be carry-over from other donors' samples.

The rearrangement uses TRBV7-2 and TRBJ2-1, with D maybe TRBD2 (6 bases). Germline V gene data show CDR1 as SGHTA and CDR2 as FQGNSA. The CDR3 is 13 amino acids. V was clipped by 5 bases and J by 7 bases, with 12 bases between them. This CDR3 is CASSPGGPNEQFF. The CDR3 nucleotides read TGTGCCAGCAGCCCCGGAGGGCCTAATGAGCAGTTCTTC.

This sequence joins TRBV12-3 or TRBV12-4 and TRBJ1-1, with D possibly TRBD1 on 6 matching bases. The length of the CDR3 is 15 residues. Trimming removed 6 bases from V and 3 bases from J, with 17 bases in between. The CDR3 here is CASSDQQGFDTEAFF. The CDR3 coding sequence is TGTGCCAGCAGCGACCAACAGGGCTTTGACACTGAAGCTTTCTTT.

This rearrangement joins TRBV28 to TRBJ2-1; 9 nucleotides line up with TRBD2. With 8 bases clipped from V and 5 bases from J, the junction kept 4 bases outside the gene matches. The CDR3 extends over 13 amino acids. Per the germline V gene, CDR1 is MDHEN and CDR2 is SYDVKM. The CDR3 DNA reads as TGTGCCAGCGGTGCTAGCGGGAACAATGAGCAGTTCTTC. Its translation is CASGASGNNEQFF.

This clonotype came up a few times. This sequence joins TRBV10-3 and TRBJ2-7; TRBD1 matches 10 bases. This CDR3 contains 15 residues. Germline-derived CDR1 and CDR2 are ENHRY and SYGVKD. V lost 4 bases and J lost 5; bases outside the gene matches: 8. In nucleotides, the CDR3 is TGTGCCATCAGTGTAACCGGGACAGGGGCCCACGAGCAGTACTTC. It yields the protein CAISVTGTGAHEQYF.

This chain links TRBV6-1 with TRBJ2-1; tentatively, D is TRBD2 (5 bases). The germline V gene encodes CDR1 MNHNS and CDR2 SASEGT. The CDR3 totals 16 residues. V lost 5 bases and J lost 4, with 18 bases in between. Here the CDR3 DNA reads TGTGCCAGCAGTCCACGGCGGACTGAAACTTACAATGAGCAGTTCTTC. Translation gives CASSPRRTETYNEQFF.

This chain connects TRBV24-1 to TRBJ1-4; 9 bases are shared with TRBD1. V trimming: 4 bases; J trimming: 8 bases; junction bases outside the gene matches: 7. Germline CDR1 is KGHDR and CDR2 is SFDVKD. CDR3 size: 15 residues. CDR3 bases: TGTGCCACCAGTGAGACCGGGACAGGGAACGAAAAACTGTTTTTT. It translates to CATSETGTGNEKLFF.

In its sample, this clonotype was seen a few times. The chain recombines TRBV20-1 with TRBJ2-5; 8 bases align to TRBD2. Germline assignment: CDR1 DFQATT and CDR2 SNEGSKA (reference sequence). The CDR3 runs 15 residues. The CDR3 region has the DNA TGCAGAGGACTAGCACGATCCCGGTCCCAAGAGACCCAGTACTTC. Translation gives CRGLARSRSQETQYF.

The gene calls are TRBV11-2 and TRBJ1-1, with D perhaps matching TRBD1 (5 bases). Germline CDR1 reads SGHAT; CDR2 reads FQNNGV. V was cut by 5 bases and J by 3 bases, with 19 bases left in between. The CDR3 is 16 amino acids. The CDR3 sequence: CASSKRGFPSDTEAFF. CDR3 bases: TGTGCCAGCAGCAAACGGGGCTTCCCGTCGGACACTGAAGCTTTCTTT.

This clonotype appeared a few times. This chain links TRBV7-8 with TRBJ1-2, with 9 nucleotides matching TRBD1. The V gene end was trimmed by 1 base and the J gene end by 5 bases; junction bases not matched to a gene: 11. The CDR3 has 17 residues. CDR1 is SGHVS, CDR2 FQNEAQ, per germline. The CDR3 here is CASSLGSYRGRGYGYTF. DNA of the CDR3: TGTGCCAGCAGCTTAGGAAGCTACAGGGGGCGTGGGTATGGCTACACCTTC.

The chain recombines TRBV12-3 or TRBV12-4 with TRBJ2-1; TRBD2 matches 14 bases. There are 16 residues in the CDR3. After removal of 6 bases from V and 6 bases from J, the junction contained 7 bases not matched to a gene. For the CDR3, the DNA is TGTGCCAGCAGCCGCGGGACTAGCGGGAGTCGCAATGAGCAGTTCTTC. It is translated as CASSRGTSGSRNEQFF.

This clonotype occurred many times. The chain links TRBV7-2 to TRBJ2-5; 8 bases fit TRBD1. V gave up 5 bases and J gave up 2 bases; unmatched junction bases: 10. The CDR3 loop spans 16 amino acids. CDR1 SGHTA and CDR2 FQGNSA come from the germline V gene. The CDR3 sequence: CASSTRQGTLQETQYF. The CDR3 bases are TGTGCCAGCAGCACACGACAGGGGACCTTGCAAGAGACCCAGTACTTC.

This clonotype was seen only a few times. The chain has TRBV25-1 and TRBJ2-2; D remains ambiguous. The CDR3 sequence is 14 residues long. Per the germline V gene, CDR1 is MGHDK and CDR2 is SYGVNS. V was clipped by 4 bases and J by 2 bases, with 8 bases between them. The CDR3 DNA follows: TGTGCCAGCAGTGCCATCCCTAACACCGGGGAGCTGTTTTTT. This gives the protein CASSAIPNTGELFF.

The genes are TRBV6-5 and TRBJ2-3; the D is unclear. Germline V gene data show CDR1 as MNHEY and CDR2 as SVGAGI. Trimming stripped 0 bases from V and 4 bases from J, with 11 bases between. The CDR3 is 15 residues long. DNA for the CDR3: TGTGCCAGCAGTTACTCGTCCCCCCTTCCAGATACGCAGTATTTT. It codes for CASSYSSPLPDTQYF.

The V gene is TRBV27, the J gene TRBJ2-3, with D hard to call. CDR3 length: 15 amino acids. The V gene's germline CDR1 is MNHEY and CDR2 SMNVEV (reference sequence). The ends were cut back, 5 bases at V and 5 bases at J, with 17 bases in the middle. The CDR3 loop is CASSPLVSGEDTQYF. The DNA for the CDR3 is TGTGCCAGCAGTCCTCTTGTGTCGGGCGAAGATACGCAGTATTTT.

The CDR3 DNA reads as TGTGCCAGCAGGACTCCGCACGCTGAAGCTTTCTTT. It encodes CASRTPHAEAFF. V is TRBV6-2 or TRBV6-3 and J is TRBJ1-1; D not resolved. Trimming took 6 bases from V and 6 from J, leaving 11 bases between them. This CDR3 is 12 amino acids long. The germline V gene has CDR1 MNHEY and CDR2 SVGEGT.

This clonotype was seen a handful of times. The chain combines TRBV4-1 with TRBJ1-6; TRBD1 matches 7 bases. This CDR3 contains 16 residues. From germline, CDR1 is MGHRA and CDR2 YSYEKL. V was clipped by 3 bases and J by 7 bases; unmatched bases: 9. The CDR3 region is CASSQTGGTANSPLHF. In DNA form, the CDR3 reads TGCGCCAGCAGCCAGACGGGGGGGACAGCAAATTCACCCCTCCACTTT.

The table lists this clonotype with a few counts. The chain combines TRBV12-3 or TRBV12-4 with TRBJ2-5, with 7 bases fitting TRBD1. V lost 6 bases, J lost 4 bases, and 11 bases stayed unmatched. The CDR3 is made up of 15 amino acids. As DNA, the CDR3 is TGTGCCAGCAGCGAAACCGACAGGGTGGGAGAGACCCAGTACTTC. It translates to CASSETDRVGETQYF.

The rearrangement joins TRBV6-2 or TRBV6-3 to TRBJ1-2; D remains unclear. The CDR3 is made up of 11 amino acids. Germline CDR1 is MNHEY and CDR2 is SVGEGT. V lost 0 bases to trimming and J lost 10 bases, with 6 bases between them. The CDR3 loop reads CASSYSVDYTF. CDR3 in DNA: TGTGCCAGCAGTTACTCGGTTGACTACACCTTC.

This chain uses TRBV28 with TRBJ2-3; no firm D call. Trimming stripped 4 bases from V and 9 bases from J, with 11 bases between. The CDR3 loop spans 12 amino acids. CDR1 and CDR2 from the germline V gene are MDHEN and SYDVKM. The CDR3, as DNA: TGTGCCAGCAGTTCCGTGGGAAAGACGCAGTATTTT. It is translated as CASSSVGKTQYF. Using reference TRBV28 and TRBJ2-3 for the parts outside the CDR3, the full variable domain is DVKVTQSSRYLVKRTGEKVFLECVQDMDHENMFWYRQDPGLGLRLIYFSYDVKMKEKGDIPEGYSVSREKKERFSLILESASTNQTSMYLCASSSVGKTQYFGPGTRLTVL.

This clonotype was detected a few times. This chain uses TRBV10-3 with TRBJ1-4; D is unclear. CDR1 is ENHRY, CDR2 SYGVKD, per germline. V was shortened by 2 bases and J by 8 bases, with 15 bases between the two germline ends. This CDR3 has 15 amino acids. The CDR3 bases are TGTGCCATCAGTGAGGGACGTTCGCGAGGAGAAAAACTGTTTTTT. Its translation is CAISEGRSRGEKLFF.

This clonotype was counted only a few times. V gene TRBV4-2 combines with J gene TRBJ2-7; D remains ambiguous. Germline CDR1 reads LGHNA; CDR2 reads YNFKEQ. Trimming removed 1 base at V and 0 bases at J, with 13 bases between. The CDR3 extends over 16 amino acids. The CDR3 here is CASSQASIDLSYEQYF. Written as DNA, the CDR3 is TGTGCCAGCAGCCAAGCGTCTATAGACCTCTCCTACGAGCAGTACTTC.

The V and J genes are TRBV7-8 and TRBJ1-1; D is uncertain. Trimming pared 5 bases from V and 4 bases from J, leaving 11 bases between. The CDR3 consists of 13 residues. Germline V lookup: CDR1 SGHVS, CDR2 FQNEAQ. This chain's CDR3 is CASSLDTATEAFF. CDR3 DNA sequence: TGTGCCAGCAGCCTAGACACAGCCACTGAAGCTTTCTTT.

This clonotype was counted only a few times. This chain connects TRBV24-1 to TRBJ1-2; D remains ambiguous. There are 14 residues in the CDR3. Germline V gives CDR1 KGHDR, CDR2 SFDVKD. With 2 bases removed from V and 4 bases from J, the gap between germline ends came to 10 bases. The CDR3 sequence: CATSDSSLSYGYTF. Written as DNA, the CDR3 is TGTGCCACCAGTGATTCGTCCCTATCCTATGGCTACACCTTC.

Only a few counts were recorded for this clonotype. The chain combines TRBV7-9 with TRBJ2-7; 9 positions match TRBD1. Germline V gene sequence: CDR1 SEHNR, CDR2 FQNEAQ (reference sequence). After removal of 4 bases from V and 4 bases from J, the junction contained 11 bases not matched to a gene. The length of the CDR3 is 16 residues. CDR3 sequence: CASSSGQGQMGYEQYF. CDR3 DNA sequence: TGTGCCAGCAGCTCGGGACAGGGCCAGATGGGTTACGAGCAGTACTTC.

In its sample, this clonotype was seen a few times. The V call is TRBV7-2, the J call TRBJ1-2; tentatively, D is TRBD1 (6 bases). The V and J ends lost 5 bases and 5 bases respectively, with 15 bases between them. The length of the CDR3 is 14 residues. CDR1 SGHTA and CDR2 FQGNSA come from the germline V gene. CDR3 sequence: CASSPRTAVYGYTF. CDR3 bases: TGTGCCAGCAGCCCCAGGACAGCTGTTTATGGCTACACCTTC.

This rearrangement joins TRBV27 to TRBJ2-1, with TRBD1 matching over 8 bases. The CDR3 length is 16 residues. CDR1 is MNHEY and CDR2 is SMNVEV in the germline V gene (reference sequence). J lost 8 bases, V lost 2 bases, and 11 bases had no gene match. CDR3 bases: TGTGCCAGCAGTTTAGGTGATTACAGGGGGTCGGATGAGCAGTTCTTC. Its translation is CASSLGDYRGSDEQFF.

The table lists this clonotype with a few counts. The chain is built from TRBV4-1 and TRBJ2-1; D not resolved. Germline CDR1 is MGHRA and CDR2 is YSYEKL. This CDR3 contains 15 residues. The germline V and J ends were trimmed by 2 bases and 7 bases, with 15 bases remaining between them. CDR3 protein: CASSQRPNNENEQFF. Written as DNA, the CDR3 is TGCGCCAGCAGCCAACGCCCCAACAACGAGAATGAGCAGTTCTTC.